This TCR beta chain was captured in a study of blood T cells in healthy people across ages. CDR1 and CDR2 from the germline V gene are MGHRA and YSYEKL. The CDR3 contains 17 residues. V gave up 0 bases and J gave up 0 bases; unmatched junction bases: 4. Primers used in a second PCR of roughly 7 to 12 cycles were a sample-barcoded 5' primer and a J-beta primer mix. Via MiXCR, TCRdb re-called the 5' RACE reads, giving one row per CDR3 protein. The data contain about 760,000 distinct CDR3 sequences, around 25% of them seen just once; the ten biggest clones take up more than 8%. This sample also appeared in a second study, on T cells of mothers and their children. That study adds: Second-PCR amplification with M1S added sample barcodes and 2-4 random nucleotides.

The sequencing input was blood. The receptor was derived from a boy between 10 and 17 years old in good health. J is TRBJ2-1 and V is TRBV4-1; 8 bases align to TRBD2. The CDR3 DNA is TGCGCCAGCAGCCAAGATGCGAGCGGGAGCTCCTACAATGAGCAGTTCTTC. This sequence encodes CASSQDASGSSYNEQFF.